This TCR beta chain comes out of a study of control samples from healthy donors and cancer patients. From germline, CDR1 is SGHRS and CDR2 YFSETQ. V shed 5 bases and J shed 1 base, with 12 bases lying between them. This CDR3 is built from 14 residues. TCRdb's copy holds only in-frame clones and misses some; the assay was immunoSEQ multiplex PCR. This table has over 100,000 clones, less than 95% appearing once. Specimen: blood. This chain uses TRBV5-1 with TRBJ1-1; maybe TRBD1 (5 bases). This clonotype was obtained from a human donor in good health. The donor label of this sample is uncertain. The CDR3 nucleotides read TGCGCCAGCAGTCCCGGGACGACGAACACTGAAGCTTTCTTT. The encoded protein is CASSPGTTNTEAFF. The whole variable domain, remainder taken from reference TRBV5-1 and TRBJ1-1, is KAGVTQTPRYLIKTRGQQVTLSCSPISGHRSVSWYQQTPGQGLQFLFEYFSETQRNKGNFPGRFSGRQFSNSRSEMNVSTLELGDSALYLCASSPGTTNTEAFFGQGTRLTVV.